The entry below gives a single T cell receptor (beta chain) sequence along with its context. The PCR made use of 60 Vbeta and 13 Jbeta primers. Libraries were prepared by immunoSEQ multiplex PCR; TCRdb keeps only in-frame clonotypes and omits some of them. The table records 100,000 to 150,000 clones, about 80% of them present only once. The data are from a study of cytomegalovirus exposure and HLA in healthy donors. The V end lost 11 bases, the J end lost 5 bases, and 14 bases lay between the germline ends. Germline lookup yields CDR1 SNHLY and CDR2 FYNNEI. This CDR3 has 12 residues. This chain connects TRBV2 to TRBJ2-3; D might be TRBD2 (5 bases). Sequencing was done on a sample of PBMCs. This receptor was identified in a woman between 35 and 50 years old in good health and CMV-seronegative. The CDR3 reads CAGAVGGDTQYF. Written as DNA, the CDR3 is TGTGCCGGAGCGGTGGGCGGAGATACGCAGTATTTT.